The rows below give T cell receptor beta chains drawn from one sample of a study of shared clonotypes between healthy human individuals. The table came from immunoSEQ multiplex PCR; TCRdb's copy has only in-frame clones and leaves some out. The table includes over 1.4 million clones, roughly 96% detected once. The specimen was naive CD4+ T cells sorted from blood. These receptors were collected from a man aged 25-45 years in good health. Both conserved end residues are part of each CDR3. D genes are given only for firm matches. A clone size is listed for some rows: how often the clone was seen (once, few, many), or a class if it is expanded.

abundance: .; v_gene: TRBV5-1; j_gene: TRBJ2-7; d_gene: .; CDR3nt: TGCGCCAGCGGGACTCATGACTTACGAGACCCCTACGAGCAGTACTTC; CDR3aa: CASGTHDLRDPYEQYF
abundance: .; v_gene: TRBV7-3; j_gene: TRBJ2-2; d_gene: TRBD1; CDR3nt: TGTGCCAGCAGCTTGACAGGGGCCATCGGGGAGCTGTTTTTT; CDR3aa: CASSLTGAIGELFF
abundance: .; v_gene: TRBV5-1; j_gene: TRBJ2-3; d_gene: .; CDR3nt: TGCGCCAGCAGCTTGCAAGCGTCAGATACGCAGTATTTT; CDR3aa: CASSLQASDTQYF
abundance: .; v_gene: TRBV28; j_gene: TRBJ2-7; d_gene: .; CDR3nt: TGTGCCAGCAGTTTAAAGTTGGGGTCAGGCCCCTACGAGCAGTACTTC; CDR3aa: CASSLKLGSGPYEQYF
abundance: .; v_gene: TRBV27; j_gene: TRBJ2-2; d_gene: .; CDR3nt: TGTGCCAGCAGTTTAGGCCAGGGTGGTACCGGGGAGCTGTTTTTT; CDR3aa: CASSLGQGGTGELFF
abundance: .; v_gene: TRBV9; j_gene: TRBJ2-3; d_gene: TRBD1; CDR3nt: TGTGCCAGCAGCCCGAGACAGGGGGAGGGAAAAGATACGCAGTATTTT; CDR3aa: CASSPRQGEGKDTQYF
abundance: .; v_gene: TRBV25-1; j_gene: TRBJ1-1; d_gene: .; CDR3nt: TGTGCCAGCAGTGAATTAGGCCGATCGAACACTGAAGCTTTCTTT; CDR3aa: CASSELGRSNTEAFF
abundance: .; v_gene: TRBV10-3; j_gene: TRBJ2-1; d_gene: .; CDR3nt: TGTGCCATCCGCGGGTCTAAGAGCTCCTACAATGAGCAGTTCTTC; CDR3aa: CAIRGSKSSYNEQFF
abundance: .; v_gene: TRBV9; j_gene: TRBJ2-3; d_gene: .; CDR3nt: TGTGCCAGCAGCGACTGGGCGGATACGCAGTATTTT; CDR3aa: CASSDWADTQYF
abundance: .; v_gene: TRBV5-4; j_gene: TRBJ2-7; d_gene: TRBD2; CDR3nt: TGTGCCAGCAGCTTGGAGCTAGCGGGAGTTTCAGGCCTCTACGAGCAGTACTTC; CDR3aa: CASSLELAGVSGLYEQYF
abundance: .; v_gene: TRBV5-1; j_gene: TRBJ2-7; d_gene: .; CDR3nt: TGCGCCAGCAGCAACCCCCAAGCGAGTGACGAGCAGTACTTC; CDR3aa: CASSNPQASDEQYF
abundance: .; v_gene: TRBV10-3; j_gene: TRBJ2-2; d_gene: .; CDR3nt: TGTGCCATGGGTGAAGGCGCAACCCACACCGGGGAGCTGTTTTTT; CDR3aa: CAMGEGATHTGELFF
abundance: .; v_gene: TRBV7-8; j_gene: TRBJ2-1; d_gene: TRBD2; CDR3nt: TGTGCCAGCAGCTTAATCCGGCGGGAGCTGATCAATGAGCAGTTCTTC; CDR3aa: CASSLIRRELINEQFF
abundance: .; v_gene: TRBV9; j_gene: TRBJ2-5; d_gene: TRBD1; CDR3nt: TGTGCCAGCAGCGTAGCCCCAGGGGGTATTCAAGAGACCCAGTACTTC; CDR3aa: CASSVAPGGIQETQYF
abundance: .; v_gene: TRBV5-4; j_gene: TRBJ2-3; d_gene: .; CDR3nt: TGTGCCAGCAGCTTCCCCGGGCGCACAGATACGCAGTATTTT; CDR3aa: CASSFPGRTDTQYF
abundance: .; v_gene: TRBV29-1; j_gene: TRBJ2-7; d_gene: TRBD2; CDR3nt: TGCAGCGTTGGAGCTAGCGGCTACGAGCAGTACTTC; CDR3aa: CSVGASGYEQYF
abundance: .; v_gene: TRBV9; j_gene: TRBJ1-5; d_gene: .; CDR3nt: TGTGCCAGCGGGGCAACGGGGGGCAATCAGCCCCAGCATTTT; CDR3aa: CASGATGGNQPQHF
abundance: .; v_gene: TRBV7-9; j_gene: TRBJ2-7; d_gene: TRBD1; CDR3nt: TGTGCCAGCAGCTTAGGACAGGGAGACGAGCAGTACTTC; CDR3aa: CASSLGQGDEQYF
abundance: once; v_gene: TRBV7-3; j_gene: TRBJ2-2; d_gene: .; CDR3nt: TGTGCCAGCAGCTTAACAGGGGTCCCCGGGGAGCTGTTTTTT; CDR3aa: CASSLTGVPGELFF
abundance: .; v_gene: TRBV2; j_gene: TRBJ1-1; d_gene: .; CDR3nt: TGTGCCAGCATGTGGGGAAACACTGAAGCTTTCTTT; CDR3aa: CASMWGNTEAFF
abundance: once; v_gene: TRBV27; j_gene: TRBJ1-1; d_gene: .; CDR3nt: TGTGCCAGCAGTTTCACGGGGGGCAAGGGGACTGAAGCTTTCTTT; CDR3aa: CASSFTGGKGTEAFF
abundance: .; v_gene: TRBV6-6; j_gene: TRBJ1-5; d_gene: TRBD1; CDR3nt: TGTGCCAGCAGTTATCGGACAAGGGGGCAACAGCCCCAGCATTTT; CDR3aa: CASSYRTRGQQPQHF
abundance: .; v_gene: TRBV28; j_gene: TRBJ1-5; d_gene: .; CDR3nt: TGTGCCAGCACCCCCCCAGGGTCAGGCAATCAGCCCCAGCATTTT; CDR3aa: CASTPPGSGNQPQHF
abundance: .; v_gene: TRBV9; j_gene: TRBJ2-2; d_gene: TRBD2; CDR3nt: TGTGCCAGCAGCGGGCCTTCGACTAGCGGGAGGATTAGTTACACCGGGGAGCTGTTTTTT; CDR3aa: CASSGPSTSGRISYTGELFF
abundance: few; v_gene: TRBV15; j_gene: TRBJ2-7; d_gene: .; CDR3nt: TGTGCCACCAGCAGAGATCGCTACGAGCAGTACTTC; CDR3aa: CATSRDRYEQYF
abundance: .; v_gene: TRBV28; j_gene: TRBJ1-4; d_gene: .; CDR3nt: TGTGCCAGCAGTTTACGGGCTGGGTATAATGAAAAACTGTTTTTT; CDR3aa: CASSLRAGYNEKLFF